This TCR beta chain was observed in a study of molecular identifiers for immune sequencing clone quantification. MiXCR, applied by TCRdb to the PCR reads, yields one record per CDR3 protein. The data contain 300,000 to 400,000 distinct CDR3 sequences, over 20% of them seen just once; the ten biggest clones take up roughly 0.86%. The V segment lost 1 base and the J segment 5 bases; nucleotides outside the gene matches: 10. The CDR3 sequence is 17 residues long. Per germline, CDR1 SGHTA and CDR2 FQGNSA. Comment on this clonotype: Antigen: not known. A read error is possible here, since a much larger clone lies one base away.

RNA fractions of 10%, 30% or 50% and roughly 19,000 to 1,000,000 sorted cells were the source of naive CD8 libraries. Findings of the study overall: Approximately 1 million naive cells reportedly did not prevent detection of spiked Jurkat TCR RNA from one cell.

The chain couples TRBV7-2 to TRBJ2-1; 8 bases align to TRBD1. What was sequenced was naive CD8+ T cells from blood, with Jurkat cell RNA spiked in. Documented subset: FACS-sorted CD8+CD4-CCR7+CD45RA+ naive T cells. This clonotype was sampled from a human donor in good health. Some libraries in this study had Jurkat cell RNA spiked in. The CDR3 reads CASSLVRGTGIHNEQFF. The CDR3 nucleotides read TGTGCCAGCAGCTTAGTTCGTGGGACAGGCATACACAATGAGCAGTTCTTC.